The TCR beta chain under discussion was sequenced for a study of blood T cell repertoires in COVID-19. About the study: The United States, Italy and Spain provided the acute and convalescent COVID-19 samples. PBMCs, B-cell-depleted T cells, or T cells provided the cDNA or gDNA that made up the material.

The CDR3 runs to 12 residues. Germline CDR1 is MNHEY and CDR2 is SVGAGI. With 6 bases clipped from V and 7 bases from J, the junction kept 4 bases outside the gene matches. Per the original data handling: Scientists estimated how many nucleated cells there were by amplifying reference gene primers. Generated by immunoSEQ multiplex PCR, the TCRdb table keeps only in-frame clones and is missing some. The V and J calls and clone size are taken from that table; D and trimming were inferred from the DNA. The sample lists about 130,000 clones; 85% were seen once. The specimen sequenced was peripheral blood. This sequence originates from a woman of 80 years or more with acute or convalescent COVID-19. The chain couples TRBV6-5 to TRBJ1-2; 8 bases agree with TRBD1. CDR3 sequence reads: CASRTGGSGYTF. CDR3 in DNA: TGTGCCAGCAGAACAGGGGGGAGTGGCTACACCTTC.